The 19 T cell receptor beta chains reported below all come from one sample, sequenced in a study of T cell responses to AZD1222 COVID-19 vaccine. The method was immunoSEQ multiplex PCR; TCRdb's version includes in-frame clones alone and lacks a portion of them. The sample lists around 94,000 clones, roughly 91% occurring once. The material sequenced was peripheral blood, taken on day 0 of AZD1222 vaccination. These receptors were collected from an adult in good health.

The rearrangement joins TRBV10-2 to TRBJ1-3; D unresolved. V lost 3 bases and J lost 1, with 10 bases in between. This CDR3 is built from 15 residues. CDR1 and CDR2 (germline): WSHSY, SAAADI. CDR3 amino acids: CASSDGSHSGNTIYF. The CDR3 DNA reads TGCGCCAGCAGTGACGGAAGTCATTCTGGAAACACCATATATTTT.

This clone was counted once. The CDR3 sequence: CASSLYGGIGEKLFF. In DNA form, the CDR3 reads TGTGCCAGCAGCTTATATGGGGGCATAGGGGAAAAACTGTTTTTT. This chain connects TRBV7-2 to TRBJ1-4, with a possible D match to TRBD1 (6 bases). Trimming stripped 2 bases from V and 8 bases from J, with 15 bases between. The CDR3 length is 15 residues. The germline CDR1 and CDR2 sequences are SGHTA and FQGNSA. The full variable domain, completed using reference TRBV7-2 and TRBJ1-4, is GAGVSQSPSNKVTEKGKDVELRCDPISGHTALYWYRQSLGQGLEFLIYFQGNSAPDKSGLPSDRFSAERTGGSVSTLTIQRTQQEDSAVYLCASSLYGGIGEKLFFGSGTQLSVL.

The chain combines TRBV4-1 with TRBJ1-6; D gene uncertain. Germline loops: CDR1 MGHRA, CDR2 YSYEKL. This CDR3 contains 15 residues. Trimming cost V 6 bases and J 9 bases, with 18 bases left between them. DNA of the CDR3: TGCGCCAGCAGTAGGGTTTGGGCGGATAGTTCACCCCTCCACTTT. This translates into CASSRVWADSSPLHF.

Many counts were recorded for this clone. The V gene is TRBV11-2, the J gene TRBJ2-1; D is undetermined. The germline V gene has CDR1 SGHAT and CDR2 FQNNGV. The CDR3 has 15 amino acids. The V and J ends lost 5 bases and 3 bases respectively, with 14 bases between them. CDR3 loop: CASSQDYSNYNEQFF. In DNA, the CDR3 is TGTGCCAGCAGCCAGGATTACTCCAACTACAATGAGCAGTTCTTC.

This rearrangement joins TRBV5-6 to TRBJ1-1; 9 bases line up with TRBD1. With 2 bases clipped from V and 7 bases from J, the junction kept 3 bases outside the gene matches. In germline, CDR1 is SGHDT, CDR2 YYEEEE. The CDR3 covers 13 residues. For the CDR3, the DNA is TGTGCCAGCAGCTTCGACAGGGGGAGTGAAGCTTTCTTT. Translated, it gives CASSFDRGSEAFF.

This clone was counted a single time. This chain uses TRBV11-2 with TRBJ1-1; D is possibly TRBD1 (5 bases). This CDR3 is built from 13 residues. Germline assignment: CDR1 SGHAT and CDR2 FQNNGV. V dropped 0 bases and J dropped 8 bases, with 10 bases sitting between them. Written as DNA, the CDR3 is TGTGCCAGCAGCTTAGATAATTGGGGGGAAGCTTTCTTT. As protein: CASSLDNWGEAFF. Full variable domain (remainder filled in from reference TRBV11-2 and TRBJ1-1): EAGVAQSPRYKIIEKRQSVAFWCNPISGHATLYWYQQILGQGPKLLIQFQNNGVVDDSQLPKDRFSAERLKGVDSTLKIQPAKLEDSAVYLCASSLDNWGEAFFGQGTRLTVV.

This clone was observed once. V gene TRBV5-5 combines with J gene TRBJ2-5; no reliable D call. With 4 bases removed from V and 2 bases from J, the gap between germline ends came to 21 bases. Germline CDR1 is SGHKS and CDR2 is YYEKEE (reference sequence). This CDR3 region has 17 residues. The CDR3 DNA sequence: TGTGCCAGCAGCGCTGACACCGGGCCGATAAGGCAAGAGACCCAGTACTTC. Translating gives CASSADTGPIRQETQYF.

The V call is TRBV10-3, the J call TRBJ2-2, with D uncertain. The CDR3 spans 15 residues. CDR1 is ENHRY and CDR2 is SYGVKD in the germline V gene. Between the trimmed V and J ends, which lost 3 bases and 0 bases, there was a span of 8 bases. In DNA, the CDR3 is TGTGCCATCAGTGAAAGGGATTCGAACACCGGGGAGCTGTTTTTT. Translated: CAISERDSNTGELFF.

V and J are TRBV30 and TRBJ2-3, with 7 bases that match TRBD2. The J segment lost 2 bases and the V segment lost 3 bases, leaving 5 bases of the junction unmatched. Looked up from germline, CDR1 is GTSNPN and CDR2 is SVGIG (reference sequence). The CDR3 has 14 residues. The CDR3 here is CAWRMGGDTDTQYF. CDR3 DNA: TGTGCCTGGAGGATGGGGGGGGACACAGATACGCAGTATTTT.

The chain recombines TRBV20-1 with TRBJ1-2; D remains ambiguous. The CDR3 consists of 13 residues. The V and J ends lost 3 bases and 4 bases respectively, with 12 bases between them. The germline V gene encodes CDR1 DFQATT and CDR2 SNEGSKA (reference sequence). CDR3 bases: TGCAGTGCTAGTAAGGCCTCCATCTATGGCTACACCTTC. This translates into CSASKASIYGYTF.

This clone was picked up one time. This chain connects TRBV5-6 to TRBJ2-6, with D possibly being TRBD1 (6 bases). Germline V gene sequence: CDR1 SGHDT, CDR2 YYEEEE. Trimming took 4 bases from V and 4 from J, leaving 9 bases between them. CDR3 length: 14 residues. This chain's CDR3 is CASSPGTGANVLTF. The DNA of the CDR3 is TGTGCCAGCAGCCCGGGGACAGGGGCCAACGTCCTGACTTTC.

The chain uses TRBV7-2 and TRBJ1-1; D is unclear. Between the trimmed V and J ends, which lost 5 bases and 9 bases, there was a span of 13 bases. Germline V gene lookup returns CDR1 SGHTA and CDR2 FQGNSA. The CDR3 is 12 residues long. CDR3: CASSGGRTQAFF. Written as DNA, the CDR3 is TGTGCCAGCAGCGGCGGACGGACCCAAGCTTTCTTT.

The CDR3 nucleotides read TGCGCCAGCTCGGGACGAATGAACACTGAAGCTTTCTTT. Translated: CASSGRMNTEAFF. The gene calls are TRBV10-2 and TRBJ1-1; TRBD1 is a possible D gene (5 bases). CDR1 WSHSY and CDR2 SAAADI come from the germline V gene. V gave up 8 bases and J gave up 0 bases, with 10 bases separating them. The CDR3 extends over 13 amino acids.

The genes are TRBV5-1 and TRBJ2-2, with D maybe TRBD1 (5 bases). V lost 0 bases to trimming and J lost 2 bases, with 14 bases between them. The CDR3 loop spans 17 amino acids. The germline V gene has CDR1 SGHRS and CDR2 YFSETQ. The CDR3 loop is CASSLALEGDNTGELFF. CDR3 nucleotide sequence: TGCGCCAGCAGCTTGGCCTTAGAAGGGGATAACACCGGGGAGCTGTTTTTT.

This sequence joins TRBV9 and TRBJ1-1, with D uncertain. CDR3 length: 13 amino acids. Germline values: CDR1 SGDLS, CDR2 YYNGEE. With 4 bases removed from V and 7 bases from J, the gap between germline ends came to 14 bases. The chain's CDR3 is CASSLSLGSEAFF. The CDR3 DNA follows: TGTGCCAGCAGCCTGTCGTTGGGCAGTGAAGCTTTCTTT. The entire variable domain, with the rest obtained from reference TRBV9 and TRBJ1-1, is as follows: DSGVTQTPKHLITATGQRVTLRCSPRSGDLSVYWYQQSLDQGLQFLIQYYNGEERAKGNILERFSAQQFPDLHSELNLSSLELGDSALYFCASSLSLGSEAFFGQGTRLTVV.

The genes are TRBV25-1 and TRBJ2-7; the D gene is possibly TRBD2 (6 bases). Germline V gives CDR1 MGHDK, CDR2 SYGVNS. V lost 2 bases, J lost 6 bases, and 20 bases lay in between. This CDR3 spans 16 amino acids. Written as DNA, the CDR3 is TGTGCCAGCAGTGAACCGGGACGGGGGATGGATGGCGAGCAGTACTTC. It translates to CASSEPGRGMDGEQYF.

This clone was seen only once. This chain joins TRBV7-6 and TRBJ2-1; 11 bases are a match to TRBD2. This CDR3 spans 16 amino acids. Germline V CDR1 and CDR2: SGHVS, FNYEAQ. V dropped 1 base and J dropped 7; count of bases not matched to a gene: 6. The CDR3 bases are TGTGCCAGCAGCTTAGGGTTAGCGGGGGGGCGGAATGAGCAGTTCTTC. Amino acid sequence: CASSLGLAGGRNEQFF.

The chain has TRBV20-1 and TRBJ1-1; D gene unclear. Per germline, CDR1 DFQATT and CDR2 SNEGSKA (reference sequence). V was pared by 3 bases and J by 2 bases, with 10 bases between. The CDR3 consists of 13 residues. The CDR3 bases are TGCAGTGCTAGTTTCCAGATAAACACTGAAGCTTTCTTT. Protein product: CSASFQINTEAFF.

CDR3 DNA: TGTGCCAGCAGCTTGGGGCCGCGACAGGGAAGGGGCTCACCCCTCCACTTT. Protein: CASSLGPRQGRGSPLHF. The J gene is TRBJ1-6, the V gene TRBV5-4; the match to TRBD1 covers 7 bases. The trim removed 0 bases at V and 10 bases at J, leaving 13 bases unmatched. The CDR3 has 17 amino acids. Germline V gene lookup returns CDR1 SGHNT and CDR2 YYREEE (reference sequence).